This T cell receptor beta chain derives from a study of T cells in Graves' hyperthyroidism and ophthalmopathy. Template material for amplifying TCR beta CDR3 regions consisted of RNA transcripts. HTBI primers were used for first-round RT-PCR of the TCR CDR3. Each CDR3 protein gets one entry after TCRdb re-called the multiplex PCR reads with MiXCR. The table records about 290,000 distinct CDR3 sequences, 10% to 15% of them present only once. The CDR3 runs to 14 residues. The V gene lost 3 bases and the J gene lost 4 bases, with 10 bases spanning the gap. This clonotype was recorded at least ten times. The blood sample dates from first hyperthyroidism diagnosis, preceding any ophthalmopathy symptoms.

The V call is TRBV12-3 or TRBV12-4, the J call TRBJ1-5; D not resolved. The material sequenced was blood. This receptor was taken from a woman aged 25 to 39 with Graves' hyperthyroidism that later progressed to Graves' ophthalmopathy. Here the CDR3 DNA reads TGTGCCAGCAGTTTGACGAACCGGAATCAGCCCCAGCATTTT. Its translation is CASSLTNRNQPQHF.